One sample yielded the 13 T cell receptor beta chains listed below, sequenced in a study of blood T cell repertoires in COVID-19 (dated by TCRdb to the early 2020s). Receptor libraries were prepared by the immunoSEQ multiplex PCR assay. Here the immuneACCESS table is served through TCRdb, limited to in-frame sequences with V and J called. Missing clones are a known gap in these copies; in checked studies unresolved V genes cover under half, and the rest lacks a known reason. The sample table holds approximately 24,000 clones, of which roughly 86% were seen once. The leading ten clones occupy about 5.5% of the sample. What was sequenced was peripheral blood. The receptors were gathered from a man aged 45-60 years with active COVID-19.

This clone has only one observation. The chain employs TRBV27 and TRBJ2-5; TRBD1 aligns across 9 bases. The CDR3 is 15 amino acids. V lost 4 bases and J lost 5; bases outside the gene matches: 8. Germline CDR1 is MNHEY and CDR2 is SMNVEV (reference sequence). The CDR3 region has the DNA TGTGCCAGCAGTTCAAGGGGGGACAGGGTGGAGACCCAGTACTTC. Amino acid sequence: CASSSRGDRVETQYF.

DNA of the CDR3: TGTGCCAGCAGGGGGGGCCTAGCGGCCTACGAGCAGTACTTC. Protein product: CASRGGLAAYEQYF. This sequence joins TRBV6-5 and TRBJ2-7; D might be TRBD2 (7 bases). CDR1 and CDR2 (germline): MNHEY, SVGAGI. V lost 6 bases to trimming and J lost 2 bases, with 14 bases between them. The CDR3 length is 14 residues.

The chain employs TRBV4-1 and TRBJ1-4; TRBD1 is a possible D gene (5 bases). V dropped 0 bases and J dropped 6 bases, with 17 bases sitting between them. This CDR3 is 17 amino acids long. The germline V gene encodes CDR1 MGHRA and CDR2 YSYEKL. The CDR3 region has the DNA TGCGCCAGCAGCCAAGATCCCGTGGGTGGGGGGGATGAAAAACTGTTTTTT. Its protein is CASSQDPVGGGDEKLFF.

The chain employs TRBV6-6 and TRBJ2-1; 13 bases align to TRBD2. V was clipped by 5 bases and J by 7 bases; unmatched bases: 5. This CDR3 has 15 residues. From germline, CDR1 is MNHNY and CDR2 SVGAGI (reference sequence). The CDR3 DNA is TGTGCCAGCAGTATCGGGACTAGCGGGAAGAATGAGCAGTTCTTC. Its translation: CASSIGTSGKNEQFF.

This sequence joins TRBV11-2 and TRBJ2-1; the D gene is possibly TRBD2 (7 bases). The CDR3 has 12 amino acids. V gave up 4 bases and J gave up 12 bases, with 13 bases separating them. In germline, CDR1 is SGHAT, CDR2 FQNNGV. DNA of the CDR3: TGTGCCAGCAGCTATAGGGGGACTATGCAGTTCTTC. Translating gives CASSYRGTMQFF.

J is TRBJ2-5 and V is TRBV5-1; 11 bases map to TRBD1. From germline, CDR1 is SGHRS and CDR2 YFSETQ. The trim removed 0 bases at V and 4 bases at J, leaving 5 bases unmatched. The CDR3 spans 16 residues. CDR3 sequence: CASSLGRTGGIETQYF. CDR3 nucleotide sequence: TGCGCCAGCAGCTTGGGAAGGACAGGGGGCATAGAGACCCAGTACTTC.

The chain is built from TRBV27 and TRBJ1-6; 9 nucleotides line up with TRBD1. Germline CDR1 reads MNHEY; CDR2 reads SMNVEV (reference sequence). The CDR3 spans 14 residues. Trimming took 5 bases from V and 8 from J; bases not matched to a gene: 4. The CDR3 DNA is TGTGCCAGCAGTCCCGGGACAGGGTATTCACCCCTCCACTTT. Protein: CASSPGTGYSPLHF.

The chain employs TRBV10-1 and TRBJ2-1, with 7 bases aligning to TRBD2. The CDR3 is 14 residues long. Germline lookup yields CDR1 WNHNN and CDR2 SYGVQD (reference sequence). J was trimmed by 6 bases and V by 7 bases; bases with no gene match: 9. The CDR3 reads CASTPGTTRNEQFF. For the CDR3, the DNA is TGCGCCAGCACCCCCGGGACTACCCGCAATGAGCAGTTCTTC.

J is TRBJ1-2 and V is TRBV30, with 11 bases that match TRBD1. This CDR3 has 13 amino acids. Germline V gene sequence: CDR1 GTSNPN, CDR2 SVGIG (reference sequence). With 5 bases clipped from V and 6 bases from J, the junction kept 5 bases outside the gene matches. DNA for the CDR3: TGTGCCTGGGGGGACAGGGGGGAGAATGGCTACACCTTC. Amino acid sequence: CAWGDRGENGYTF.

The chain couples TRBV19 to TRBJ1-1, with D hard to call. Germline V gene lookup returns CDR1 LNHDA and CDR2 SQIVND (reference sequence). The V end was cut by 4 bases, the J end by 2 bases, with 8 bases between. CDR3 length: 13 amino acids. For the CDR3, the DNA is TGTGCCAGTAGTACGACAAGTAACACTGAAGCTTTCTTT. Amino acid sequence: CASSTTSNTEAFF.

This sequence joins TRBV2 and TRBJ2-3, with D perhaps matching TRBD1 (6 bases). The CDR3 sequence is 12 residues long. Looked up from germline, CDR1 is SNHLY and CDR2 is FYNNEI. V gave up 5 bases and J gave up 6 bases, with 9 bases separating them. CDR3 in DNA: TGTGCCAGCAGTCAGGGGTTCGATACGCAGTATTTT. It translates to CASSQGFDTQYF.

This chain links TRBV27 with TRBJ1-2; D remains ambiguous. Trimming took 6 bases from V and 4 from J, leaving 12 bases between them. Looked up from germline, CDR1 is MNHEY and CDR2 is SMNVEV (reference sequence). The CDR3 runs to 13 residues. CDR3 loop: CASSPRGPYGYTF. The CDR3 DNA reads TGTGCCAGCAGCCCACGAGGGCCCTATGGCTACACCTTC.

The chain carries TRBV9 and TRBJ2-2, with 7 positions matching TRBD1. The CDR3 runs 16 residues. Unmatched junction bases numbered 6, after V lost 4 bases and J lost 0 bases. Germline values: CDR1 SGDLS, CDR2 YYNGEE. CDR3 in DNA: TGTGCCAGCAGCTCCAGACAGGGCCCGAACACCGGGGAGCTGTTTTTT. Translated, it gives CASSSRQGPNTGELFF.